The 29 T cell receptor beta chains listed next were all sequenced from one sample in a study of metastatic and nonmetastatic thyroid tumors. TCRdb re-clonotyped the PCR reads via MiXCR. The sample lists 30,000 to 40,000 clones, approximately 15% occurring once. Before thyroid surgery, none of the patients had received any treatment. The sequenced sample was blood. These receptors came from a male donor with papillary thyroid cancer or a benign thyroid nodule (not recorded which). Some clones in this sample may be carry-over from other donors' samples.

This clone has at least ten counts. The chain is built from TRBV20-1 and TRBJ1-5; 11 positions match TRBD1. Germline V gives CDR1 DFQATT, CDR2 SNEGSKA (reference sequence). V shed 2 bases and J 1 base; nucleotides not matched to a gene: 10. The CDR3 runs 18 residues. The CDR3 here is CSARSGTGGTMSNQPQHF. The CDR3 nucleotides read TGCAGTGCTAGATCCGGGACAGGGGGAACGATGAGCAATCAGCCCCAGCATTTT.

Comment on this clone: A much larger clone differs from this one at a single base, so this may be a read error. The chain recombines TRBV9 with TRBJ2-3; 9 nucleotides line up with TRBD2. J was trimmed by 6 bases and V by 0 bases; bases with no gene match: 5. The CDR3 has 15 amino acids. Germline loops: CDR1 SGDLS, CDR2 YYNGEE. The CDR3: CASSVGVAGVDTQYF. As DNA, the CDR3 is TGTGCCAGCAGCGTAGGGGTAGCGGGAGTCGATACGCAGTATTTT.

This clone was recorded at least ten times. The chain is built from TRBV7-6 and TRBJ1-1, with 9 bases matching TRBD1. Germline V lookup: CDR1 SGHVS, CDR2 FNYEAQ. CDR3 length: 14 residues. Trimming cost V 6 bases and J 2 bases; bases outside gene matches: 4. The CDR3 protein is CASSSGQGNTEAFF. The CDR3 region has the DNA TGTGCCAGCAGTTCGGGACAGGGAAACACTGAAGCTTTCTTT.

This clone was picked up a small number of times. CDR3 in DNA: TGTGCCACCAGTGACCGACGACAGGGGTCCATCGGGGAGCTGTTTTTT. Amino acids: CATSDRRQGSIGELFF. The V gene is TRBV24-1, the J gene TRBJ2-2, with 8 bases lining up with TRBD1. V shed 4 bases and J 7 bases; nucleotides not matched to a gene: 10. Germline lookup yields CDR1 KGHDR and CDR2 SFDVKD. CDR3 length: 16 residues.

This clone showed up just a few times. The junction and the germline gene differ at one end; a read error may be behind it. V is TRBV24-1 and J is TRBJ1-1; D ambiguous. The CDR3 totals 12 residues. In germline, CDR1 is KGHDR, CDR2 SFDVKD. The CDR3, as DNA: TGTGCCACCAGTCGCGTGGATACTGAATCTTTCTTT. Amino acids: CATSRVDTESFF.

This clone is medium-sized in the sample. The chain recombines TRBV11-2 with TRBJ1-6; a weak D match, TRBD1 (5 bases). Germline V gives CDR1 SGHAT, CDR2 FQNNGV. Trimming removed 3 bases at V and 7 bases at J, with 10 bases between. This CDR3 spans 14 amino acids. The CDR3 DNA is TGTGCCAGCAGCTTTCTGGGGGGGAATTCACCCCTCCACTTT. Its translation: CASSFLGGNSPLHF.

This chain joins TRBV13 and TRBJ2-7; 9 nucleotides line up with TRBD2. After removal of 3 bases from V and 7 bases from J, the junction contained 13 bases not matched to a gene. This CDR3 is 16 amino acids long. Per germline, CDR1 PRHDT and CDR2 FYEKMQ (reference sequence). The CDR3 bases are TGTGCCAGCAGCTTGAGTGTAGCTAGCGGGATCGGGGAGCAGTACTTC. Residues: CASSLSVASGIGEQYF. Combining the CDR3 with reference TRBV13 and TRBJ2-7 gives the whole variable domain AAGVIQSPRHLIKEKRETATLKCYPIPRHDTVYWYQQGPGQDPQFLISFYEKMQSDKGSIPDRFSAQQFSDYHSELNMSSLELGDSALYFCASSLSVASGIGEQYFGPGTRLTVT.

This clone was seen at least ten times. The genes are TRBV5-1 and TRBJ2-3; D gene unclear. CDR3 length equals 13 residues. CDR1 SGHRS and CDR2 YFSETQ come from the germline V gene. V lost 1 base and J lost 3, with 6 bases in between. CDR3 sequence reads: CASSLYGTDTQYF. The CDR3, as DNA: TGCGCCAGCAGCTTGTATGGGACAGATACGCAGTATTTT.

This clone showed up many times. V is TRBV5-1 and J is TRBJ2-7; 8 bases fit TRBD2. Trimming took 4 bases from V and 7 from J; bases not matched to a gene: 16. Germline V gene sequence: CDR1 SGHRS, CDR2 YFSETQ. The CDR3 sequence is 16 residues long. DNA for the CDR3: TGCGCCAGCAGCCCTACCCGGGGACTAGTCCTCTGGGAGCAGTACTTC. Its translation is CASSPTRGLVLWEQYF.

Many counts were recorded for this clone. This chain links TRBV9 with TRBJ2-5; TRBD2 matches at 10 bases. The V gene end was trimmed by 0 bases and the J gene end by 5 bases; junction bases not matched to a gene: 4. The CDR3 spans 15 residues. Germline V CDR1 and CDR2: SGDLS, YYNGEE. CDR3 nucleotide sequence: TGTGCCAGCAGCGTAGAAGGGACTAGCGAGGAGACCCAGTACTTC. It is translated as CASSVEGTSEETQYF.

This clone was found many times. This chain links TRBV6-1 with TRBJ1-5; TRBD1 might be the D (5 bases). V was trimmed by 4 bases and J by 5 bases, leaving 18 bases between them. CDR1 and CDR2 (germline): MNHNS, SASEGT. This CDR3 has 16 amino acids. CDR3 amino acids: CASSGPGTDEDQPQHF. The CDR3 coding sequence is TGTGCCAGCAGTGGACCCGGGACGGACGAGGATCAGCCCCAGCATTTT.

This clone was counted at least ten times. The rearrangement uses TRBV4-2 and TRBJ2-1; 8 bases map to TRBD2. The CDR3 spans 17 residues. The ends lost 4 bases at V and 1 base at J; junction bases unmatched: 9. Per germline, CDR1 LGHNA and CDR2 YNFKEQ. The CDR3, as DNA: TGTGCCAGCAGCCGAGGGGGTAGCGGGGATTCCTACAATGAGCAGTTCTTC. This encodes CASSRGGSGDSYNEQFF.

This clone has ten or more counts. J is TRBJ2-7 and V is TRBV2; no clear D gene. Germline V gene lookup returns CDR1 SNHLY and CDR2 FYNNEI. The CDR3 loop spans 20 amino acids. The ends were cut back, 5 bases at V and 0 bases at J, with 29 bases in the middle. The CDR3 sequence: CASSKGSNGVSIVNSYEQYF. DNA for the CDR3: TGTGCCAGCAGTAAAGGATCGAATGGAGTCTCAATTGTAAACTCCTACGAGCAGTACTTC.

This clone occurred many times. This chain connects TRBV5-1 to TRBJ2-5; TRBD2 matches 7 bases. The CDR3 is 15 amino acids. CDR1 is SGHRS and CDR2 is YFSETQ in the germline V gene. With 0 bases clipped from V and 5 bases from J, the junction kept 7 bases outside the gene matches. CDR3 protein: CASSLAGAGDETQYF. In DNA form, the CDR3 reads TGCGCCAGCAGCTTGGCCGGGGCGGGAGATGAGACCCAGTACTTC. Together with reference TRBV5-1 and TRBJ2-5, the CDR3 gives the full variable domain: KAGVTQTPRYLIKTRGQQVTLSCSPISGHRSVSWYQQTPGQGLQFLFEYFSETQRNKGNFPGRFSGRQFSNSRSEMNVSTLELGDSALYLCASSLAGAGDETQYFGPGTRLLVL.

This clone was found many times. The chain carries TRBV19 and TRBJ1-1, with a tentative D call TRBD1 (6 bases). Trimming stripped 3 bases from V and 3 bases from J, with 14 bases between. The CDR3 length is 15 residues. Germline V gene lookup returns CDR1 LNHDA and CDR2 SQIVND (reference sequence). CDR3 region: CASSIPGGQDTEAFF. The CDR3 DNA reads TGTGCCAGTAGTATTCCGGGGGGGCAGGACACTGAAGCTTTCTTT.

This clone showed up many times. This chain joins TRBV12-3 or TRBV12-4 and TRBJ2-2, with D perhaps matching TRBD1 or TRBD2 (5 bases each). This CDR3 is built from 16 residues. Trimming pared 6 bases from V and 0 bases from J, leaving 14 bases between. CDR3 nucleotide sequence: TGTGCCAGCAGCCCGAGAAGAGGGGCGAACACCGGGGAGCTGTTTTTT. It specifies CASSPRRGANTGELFF.

This clone was counted ten times or more. The V gene is TRBV11-1, the J gene TRBJ2-7, with 8 bases aligning to TRBD1. V lost 4 bases to trimming and J lost 3 bases; unmatched junction nucleotides: 8. Per germline, CDR1 SGHAT and CDR2 FQDESV (reference sequence). The CDR3 has 15 amino acids. The CDR3, as DNA: TGTGCCAGCAGCTCAGGAAACAGGGGGATCTACGAGCAGTACTTC. Its protein is CASSSGNRGIYEQYF.

In its sample, this clone ranks as medium-sized. The rearrangement uses TRBV12-3 or TRBV12-4 and TRBJ1-6, with 11 bases fitting TRBD1. CDR3 length: 15 amino acids. V shed 5 bases and J 8 bases; nucleotides not matched to a gene: 5. In DNA form, the CDR3 reads TGTGCCAGCAGTGACCGGACAGGGGGCGATTCACCCCTCCACTTT. As protein: CASSDRTGGDSPLHF.

Relative to its sample, this clone is medium-sized (0.01 to 0.1%). The V call is TRBV28, the J call TRBJ2-7; D possibly corresponds to TRBD2 (5 bases). The CDR3 contains 16 residues. Per the germline V gene, CDR1 is MDHEN and CDR2 is SYDVKM. V lost 2 bases and J lost 3, with 17 bases in between. In nucleotides, the CDR3 is TGTGCCAGCAGTTTAATTCCCAGCGGCCTCGTCTACGAGCAGTACTTC. Protein: CASSLIPSGLVYEQYF.

This clone was seen a few times. The V and J genes are TRBV9 and TRBJ2-7; TRBD2 matches 8 bases. Germline-derived CDR1 and CDR2 are SGDLS and YYNGEE. After removal of 0 bases from V and 5 bases from J, the junction contained 7 bases not matched to a gene. This CDR3 contains 15 residues. CDR3 DNA sequence: TGTGCCAGCAGCGTAGGCCGGGGGGGTGGTGACGAGCAGTACTTC. It encodes CASSVGRGGGDEQYF.

This clone showed up many times. The chain carries TRBV11-2 and TRBJ2-7, with D possibly TRBD2 on 6 matching bases. V lost 1 base to trimming and J lost 6 bases, with 10 bases between them. CDR3 length equals 13 residues. Looked up from germline, CDR1 is SGHAT and CDR2 is FQNNGV. The CDR3 DNA reads as TGTGCCAGCAGCTTAGTCCGGGGAGGCGAGCAGTACTTC. Encoded protein: CASSLVRGGEQYF.

This clone was counted many times. This chain links TRBV12-3 or TRBV12-4 with TRBJ1-5; unclear D gene. Trimming cost V 3 bases and J 6 bases, with 6 bases left between them. The CDR3 runs to 12 residues. The CDR3 region is CASSFEGQPQHF. CDR3 in DNA: TGTGCCAGCAGTTTTGAGGGTCAGCCCCAGCATTTT.

There are many counts of this clone. The V gene is TRBV7-9, the J gene TRBJ2-2; the D gene is possibly TRBD1 (5 bases). Germline CDR1 and CDR2: SEHNR and FQNEAQ (reference sequence). The germline V and J ends were trimmed by 10 bases and 3 bases, with 12 bases remaining between them. The CDR3 totals 13 residues. CDR3 amino acids: CAKEGVDTGELFF. CDR3 nucleotides: TGTGCCAAAGAAGGGGTGGACACCGGGGAGCTGTTTTTT. Filled out from reference TRBV7-9 and TRBJ2-2, the complete variable domain reads DTGVSQNPRHKITKRGQNVTFRCDPISEHNRLYWYRQTLGQGPEFLTYFQNEAQLEKSRLLSDRFSAERPKGSFSTLEIQRTEQGDSAMYLCAKEGVDTGELFFGEGSRLTVL.

This clone was recorded at least ten times. V and J are TRBV6-5 and TRBJ2-1; D may be TRBD2 (5 bases). Between the trimmed V and J ends, which lost 4 bases and 7 bases, there was a span of 23 bases. This CDR3 has 17 amino acids. Germline V CDR1 and CDR2: MNHEY, SVGAGI. This chain's CDR3 is CASSWRAGAAKKNEQFF. In DNA form, the CDR3 reads TGTGCCAGCAGTTGGCGGGCGGGTGCAGCGAAAAAAAATGAGCAGTTCTTC.

This clone was picked up many times. A much more abundant neighbour one base away suggests this may be a read error. This specimen includes other DNA sequences encoding the same CDR3. V usage is TRBV28 and J usage is TRBJ2-3; D may be TRBD2 (5 bases). The V gene's germline CDR1 is MDHEN and CDR2 SYDVKM. The germline V and J ends were trimmed by 6 bases and 7 bases, with 11 bases remaining between them. CDR3 size: 12 residues. The CDR3 nucleotides are TGTGCCAGCAGCTCCGACGGGAATACGCAGTATTTT. The encoded protein is CASSSDGNTQYF.

The V call is TRBV6-1, the J call TRBJ2-1, with D tentatively TRBD2 (6 bases). Germline assignment: CDR1 MNHNS and CDR2 SASEGT. The CDR3 has 18 amino acids. Trimming pared 8 bases from V and 2 bases from J, leaving 25 bases between. The CDR3 DNA reads as TGTGCCAGCCGACCGGACCTTACTGGCTGGAGGGCCTACAATGAGCAGTTCTTC. Protein sequence: CASRPDLTGWRAYNEQFF.

Comments on this clone: Distinct nucleotide sequences in the sample also encode this CDR3. This chain uses TRBV19 with TRBJ2-2; D gene uncertain. CDR1 LNHDA and CDR2 SQIVND come from the germline V gene (reference sequence). V lost 6 bases, J lost 5 bases, and 13 bases lay in between. This CDR3 is built from 14 residues. Here the CDR3 DNA reads TGTGCCAGTAGCATACAGATTCCAACCGGGGAGCTGTTTTTT. It translates to CASSIQIPTGELFF.

This clone has ten or more counts. The chain joins TRBV11-2 to TRBJ1-2; weak D call: TRBD1 (6 bases). Trimming left V 0 bases short and J 4 bases short, with 12 bases between. There are 15 residues in the CDR3. Germline values: CDR1 SGHAT, CDR2 FQNNGV. CDR3 in amino acids: CASSLDFQGIYGYTF. CDR3 DNA sequence: TGTGCCAGCAGCTTAGATTTCCAGGGGATCTATGGCTACACCTTC.

This clone was seen at least ten times. The chain links TRBV11-2 to TRBJ1-2; D is unresolved. V was shortened by 5 bases and J by 8 bases, with 12 bases between the two germline ends. This CDR3 spans 12 amino acids. The germline CDR1 and CDR2 sequences are SGHAT and FQNNGV. CDR3 bases: TGTGCCAGCAGCACCTCCCCGACAGGCTACACCTTC. Protein product: CASSTSPTGYTF.